This TCR beta chain emerged from a study of blood T cell repertoires in COVID-19. Study-level information: Samples taken during acute and convalescent COVID-19 were collected in the United States, Italy and Spain. PBMCs, B-cell-depleted T cells, or T cells provided the cDNA or gDNA that made up the material.

Under the authors' procedure: Estimation of nucleated cell counts was performed using reference gene primer amplification. Assay: immunoSEQ multiplex PCR; the TCRdb copy retains only in-frame clones and omits some. V, J and clone size are those of that table, while D and trimming were read from the DNA. The sample lists about 100,000 clones, almost 80% occurring once. V was pared by 7 bases and J by 3 bases, with 4 bases of the junction left unmatched. CDR3 length: 13 amino acids. Per the germline V gene, CDR1 is MNHEY and CDR2 is SVGAGI. Sequenced sample: peripheral blood. This receptor was taken from a man between 65 and 85 years old with active or convalescent COVID-19. This chain links TRBV6-5 with TRBJ1-2; 8 bases line up with TRBD1. The CDR3 region is CASTRGQDYGYTF. DNA of the CDR3: TGTGCCAGCACCAGGGGGCAAGACTATGGCTACACCTTC.